These 20 T cell receptor beta chains share one sample of origin, sequenced in a study of vaccination and CD4 T cells after COVID-19. The Oncomine TCR Beta short-read assay was applied to DNA of cultured CD4+ T cells. TCRdb ran MiXCR on the PCR reads and lists one entry per CDR3 protein. In the table there are around 26,000 distinct CDR3 sequences, 67% of which are singletons. The antigens for these receptors are not known. Treatment in this sample: roughly 11-day PBMC culture with coronavirus spike peptide pools or control peptides (ViraFEST assay). Source: CD4+ T cells from blood, cultured in vitro, taken after SARS-CoV-2 vaccination. Every receptor here comes from a human donor who received a COVID-19 vaccine.

This clonotype was counted only a few times. This chain joins TRBV6-5 and TRBJ1-1, with D uncertain. Germline V gene sequence: CDR1 MNHEY, CDR2 SVGAGI. Between the trimmed V and J ends, which lost 0 bases and 8 bases, there was a span of 13 bases. The CDR3 extends over 14 amino acids. This CDR3 is CASSYSTRRAEAFF. In nucleotides, the CDR3 is TGTGCCAGCAGTTACTCGACTAGACGGGCAGAAGCTTTCTTT.

The chain links TRBV20-1 to TRBJ2-5; no reliable D call. The CDR3 is made up of 11 amino acids. Per germline, CDR1 DFQATT and CDR2 SNEGSKA (reference sequence). V was pared by 5 bases and J by 0 bases, with 4 bases between. The CDR3 DNA sequence: TGCAGTGCTCCGTACCAAGAGACCCAGTACTTC. Amino acids: CSAPYQETQYF.

There are a few counts of this clonotype. This sequence joins TRBV6-1 and TRBJ1-5; 7 bases line up with TRBD1. V was clipped by 10 bases and J by 0 bases; unmatched bases: 15. The CDR3 is 17 residues long. Germline CDR1 is MNHNS and CDR2 is SASEGT. Here the CDR3 DNA reads TGTGCCAACCCAGATTTGGACAGGAGGGATAGCAATCAGCCCCAGCATTTT. Protein sequence: CANPDLDRRDSNQPQHF.

This chain's CDR3 is CASSEWQQETQYF. For the CDR3, the DNA is TGTGCCAGCAGTGAATGGCAGCAAGAGACCCAGTACTTC. This chain joins TRBV2 and TRBJ2-5; no firm D call. V lost 2 bases and J lost 2, with 6 bases in between. Germline assignment: CDR1 SNHLY and CDR2 FYNNEI. The CDR3 loop spans 13 amino acids.

The V gene is TRBV10-1, the J gene TRBJ2-7, with 7 bases fitting TRBD1. There are 13 residues in the CDR3. The V gene end was trimmed by 8 bases and the J gene end by 2 bases; junction bases not matched to a gene: 6. Looked up from germline, CDR1 is WNHNN and CDR2 is SYGVQD (reference sequence). The CDR3 reads CASPLGQTYEQYF. CDR3 sequence (DNA): TGCGCCAGCCCACTGGGACAGACCTACGAGCAGTACTTC.

J is TRBJ1-6 and V is TRBV12-3 or TRBV12-4; 8 nucleotides align to TRBD1. This CDR3 comprises 15 residues. The V and J ends lost 6 bases and 7 bases, in that order; junction bases with no gene match: 8. The CDR3 here is CASSSGQAFNSPLHF. CDR3 nucleotides: TGTGCCAGCAGCTCGGGACAGGCCTTCAATTCACCCCTCCACTTT.

The rearrangement links TRBV6-1 to TRBJ1-6; weak D call: TRBD1 (5 bases). Trimming stripped 5 bases from V and 10 bases from J, with 18 bases between. Germline V lookup: CDR1 MNHNS, CDR2 SASEGT. This CDR3 spans 15 amino acids. In DNA, the CDR3 is TGTGCCAGCAGTCTTTCGATAGGGGAGGACTCACCCCTCCACTTT. This gives the protein CASSLSIGEDSPLHF.

The chain uses TRBV27 and TRBJ2-7, with TRBD2 as a possible D gene (7 bases). This CDR3 contains 16 residues. Germline CDR1 MNHEY, CDR2 SMNVEV (reference sequence). The V end was cut by 6 bases, the J end by 0 bases, with 18 bases between. The CDR3 DNA reads as TGTGCCAGCAGAAGGGGGGGCTATACGAGCTCCTACGAGCAGTACTTC. It specifies CASRRGGYTSSYEQYF.

The chain combines TRBV24-1 with TRBJ1-1, with a tentative D call TRBD1 (6 bases). The germline V gene has CDR1 KGHDR and CDR2 SFDVKD. With 4 bases removed from V and 3 bases from J, the gap between germline ends came to 14 bases. The CDR3 loop spans 15 amino acids. CDR3 in amino acids: CATSDRGGPDTEAFF. CDR3 DNA sequence: TGTGCCACCAGTGACCGGGGGGGGCCGGACACTGAAGCTTTCTTT.

The chain uses TRBV30 and TRBJ1-1; no clear D. V was pared by 1 base and J by 5 bases, with 8 bases between. The germline gives CDR1 GTSNPN, CDR2 SVGIG (reference sequence). This CDR3 has 12 amino acids. The CDR3 DNA is TGTGCCTGGAGTGCAAGCGTGACTGAAGCTTTCTTT. It translates to CAWSASVTEAFF.

The V call is TRBV12-3 or TRBV12-4, the J call TRBJ1-2; 7 bases map to TRBD1. With V trimmed by 6 bases and J by 5 bases, 9 bases remained unmatched. The CDR3 has 14 amino acids. Here the CDR3 reads CASSPMTTGYGYTF. CDR3 in DNA: TGTGCCAGCAGCCCTATGACGACAGGGTATGGCTACACCTTC.

This clonotype was seen a few times. The chain combines TRBV7-9 with TRBJ2-2; a weak D match, TRBD1 (6 bases). Trimming took 7 bases from V and 5 from J, leaving 26 bases between them. CDR1 and CDR2 from the germline V gene are SEHNR and FQNEAQ (reference sequence). This CDR3 spans 18 amino acids. Here the CDR3 DNA reads TGTGCCAGCACCATCAAGAGGGTTTGGGACATTGAGACCGGGGAGCTGTTTTTT. Translated: CASTIKRVWDIETGELFF.

The chain carries TRBV2 and TRBJ2-1, with 10 bases identical to TRBD1. Germline trimming cut 3 bases from V and 7 bases from J; bases unmatched to any gene: 6. Germline loops: CDR1 SNHLY, CDR2 FYNNEI. The CDR3 covers 15 residues. The CDR3 region is CASSDRQGAWNEQFF. The CDR3 DNA reads TGTGCCAGCAGTGATAGACAGGGGGCCTGGAATGAGCAGTTCTTC.

The V gene is TRBV20-1, the J gene TRBJ2-7; 8 bases fit TRBD2. CDR3 length equals 14 residues. The germline V gene encodes CDR1 DFQATT and CDR2 SNEGSKA (reference sequence). J gave up 3 bases and V 3 bases, and 7 bases lay outside the gene matches. This CDR3 reads CSASQLAESYEQYF. For the CDR3, the DNA is TGCAGTGCTAGTCAACTAGCGGAGAGCTACGAGCAGTACTTC.

V usage is TRBV5-1 and J usage is TRBJ2-1; TRBD2 might be the D (6 bases). This CDR3 contains 15 residues. V lost 5 bases to trimming and J lost 0 bases, with 12 bases between them. Per germline, CDR1 SGHRS and CDR2 YFSETQ. The CDR3 DNA reads as TGCGCCAGCAGATTAGCGGAGAGCTCCTACAATGAGCAGTTCTTC. Protein: CASRLAESSYNEQFF.

The chain combines TRBV15 with TRBJ2-3, with D possibly being TRBD2 (5 bases). Germline assignment: CDR1 LNHNV and CDR2 YYDKDF (reference sequence). The CDR3 loop spans 15 amino acids. V gave up 2 bases and J gave up 0 bases, with 9 bases separating them. The CDR3 bases are TGTGCCACCAGCAGACTAGCTTCTAGCACAGATACGCAGTATTTT. The encoded protein is CATSRLASSTDTQYF.

The chain links TRBV6-5 to TRBJ1-5; D unclear. CDR1 MNHEY and CDR2 SVGAGI come from the germline V gene. V lost 4 bases, J lost 1 base, and 11 bases lay in between. This CDR3 is built from 15 residues. DNA of the CDR3: TGTGCCAGCAGTTCCTTCGACAAGAGCAATCAGCCCCAGCATTTT. As protein: CASSSFDKSNQPQHF.

CDR3 in DNA: TGTGCCTGGAGTCCATCCGACAGGCCCCACTACACTGAAGCTTTCTTT. Its protein is CAWSPSDRPHYTEAFF. The V call is TRBV30, the J call TRBJ1-1; tentatively, D is TRBD1 (6 bases). With 2 bases removed from V and 3 bases from J, the gap between germline ends came to 19 bases. Germline CDR1 GTSNPN, CDR2 SVGIG (reference sequence). The CDR3 spans 16 residues.

V usage is TRBV19 and J usage is TRBJ2-3; 9 nucleotides line up with TRBD2. This CDR3 has 16 residues. The germline gives CDR1 LNHDA, CDR2 SQIVND (reference sequence). Trimming took 3 bases from V and 3 from J; bases not matched to a gene: 7. The CDR3 region is CASSIVSGGITDTQYF. The CDR3 bases are TGTGCCAGTAGTATTGTTAGCGGGGGAATTACAGATACGCAGTATTTT.

The V gene is TRBV10-1, the J gene TRBJ1-2; no reliable D call. Germline values: CDR1 WNHNN, CDR2 SYGVQD (reference sequence). V lost 10 bases and J 3 bases, leaving 15 bases between the germline ends. CDR3 length equals 13 residues. CDR3 protein: CATPPTLDYGYTF. In DNA, the CDR3 is TGCGCCACCCCCCCAACACTGGACTATGGCTACACCTTC.